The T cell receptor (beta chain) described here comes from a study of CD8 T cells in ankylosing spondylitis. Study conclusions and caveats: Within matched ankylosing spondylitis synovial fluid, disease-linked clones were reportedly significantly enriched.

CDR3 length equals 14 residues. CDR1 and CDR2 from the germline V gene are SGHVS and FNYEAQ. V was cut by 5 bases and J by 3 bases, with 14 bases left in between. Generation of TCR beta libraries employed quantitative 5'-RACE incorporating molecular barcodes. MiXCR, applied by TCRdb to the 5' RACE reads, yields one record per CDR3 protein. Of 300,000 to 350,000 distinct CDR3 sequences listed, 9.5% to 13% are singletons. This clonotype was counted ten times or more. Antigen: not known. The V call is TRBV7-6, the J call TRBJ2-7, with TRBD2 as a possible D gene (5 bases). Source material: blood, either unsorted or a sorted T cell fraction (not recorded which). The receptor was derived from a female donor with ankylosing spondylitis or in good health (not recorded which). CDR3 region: CASSRSAANYEQYF. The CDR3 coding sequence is TGTGCCAGCAGCCGTAGCGCCGCAAACTACGAGCAGTACTTC. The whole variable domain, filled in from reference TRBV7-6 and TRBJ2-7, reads GAGVSQSPRYKVTKRGQDVALRCDPISGHVSLYWYRQALGQGPEFLTYFNYEAQQDKSGLPNDRFSAERPEGSISTLTIQRTEQRDSAMYRCASSRSAANYEQYFGPGTRLTVT.